This T cell receptor beta chain originates from a study of T-cell reconstitution after alpha-beta-depleted transplantation in children (dated by TCRdb to about 2016). For the wider study: Using TCR repertoire profiling, the study followed T-cell immune reconstitution in a quantitative way in children after TCRalphabeta/CD19-depleted allogeneic hematopoietic cell transplantation. Overall results and qualifications from the work: About two months after transplant, the apparently early recovery of alphabetaT-cell counts reportedly depended on just several hundred clones that had expanded rapidly and came from non-depleted graft cells. Hyperexpanded clone frequencies declined over subsequent months; after one year, T-cell counts and TCRbeta diversity were mostly attributed to newly produced T cells. In some patients, the high TCRbeta diversity seen at day 60 was put down to recipient T cells and intrathymic progenitors that had survived conditioning.

Library creation used PCR. The sequencer listed for this sample is Illumina HiSeq 2500. To normalize quantification of the TCRbeta repertoire, the TCR libraries were built with molecular barcoding that relied on unique molecular identifiers. In TCRdb, the public reads were trimmed at Q25 with fastp and aligned with MiXCR, with productive beta chains retained. Merged by CDR3 protein, the rows form single entries marked with the most common genes and DNA. For this sample the table gives some 300,000 distinct CDR3 sequences, of which roughly 7.8% were detected only once. The ten biggest clones cover approximately 9.6% of the sample. This clonotype has at least ten counts. Its antigen is still unknown. No per-base quality is available; no much larger clone lies one base away. The CDR3, from cysteine to phenylalanine, totals 15 residues. Only CDR3 DNA is held: 45 bases, read in frame from base 1. Trimming removed 0 bases from V and 7 bases from J; the gene matches leave 4 bases unexplained. From the germline V gene, CDR1 is SGHTA and CDR2 is FQGNSA.

The label giving this sample's treatment or condition can be read as: allogeneic hematopoietic cell transplantation with graft depleted of TCRalphabeta T cells and CD19 B cells. The transplant recipients were children given TCRalphabeta/CD19-depleted allogeneic hematopoietic cell grafts. The specimen comprised peripheral blood, sampled 360 days after TCRalphabeta/CD19-depleted stem cell transplant. This sequence originates from a female patient aged 2-15 years who had a stem cell transplant for Fanconi anemia, so the T cells may come from the graft donor. Here the chain combines TRBV7-2 and TRBJ2-2; the junction holds 8 bases that match TRBD1. Here the CDR3 is given as CASSLAAGGHGELFF. The nucleotide sequence reads as follows: TGTGCCAGCAGCTTAGCGGCAGGGGGCCACGGGGAGCTGTTTTTT.